One sample yielded the 31 T cell receptor beta chains listed below, sequenced in a study of T cell responses to AZD1222 COVID-19 vaccine. TCRdb's copy holds only in-frame clones and misses some; the assay was immunoSEQ multiplex PCR. This sample has approximately 70,000 clones; around 90% occur once, and the top ten carry 4% to 5%. This sample comprised peripheral blood, obtained 28 days after the second dose of the MenACWY control vaccine. Receptors were obtained from an adult who received the MenACWY meningococcal vaccine as a control.

This sequence joins TRBV5-4 and TRBJ2-1, with D uncertain. V was pared by 0 bases and J by 0 bases, with 10 bases between. The germline gives CDR1 SGHNT, CDR2 YYREEE (reference sequence). The CDR3 sequence is 16 residues long. The CDR3 protein is CASSLGFVRSYNEQFF. CDR3 nucleotides: TGTGCCAGCAGCTTGGGTTTCGTCCGCTCCTACAATGAGCAGTTCTTC.

This clone was detected only once. The V gene is TRBV11-2, the J gene TRBJ2-7; the D gene could be TRBD1 or TRBD2 (6 bases each). Germline loops: CDR1 SGHAT, CDR2 FQNNGV. Trimming pared 11 bases from V and 0 bases from J, leaving 14 bases between. The length of the CDR3 is 13 residues. The CDR3 here is CAEGGRTSYEQYF. As DNA, the CDR3 is TGTGCCGAAGGGGGGAGAACCTCCTACGAGCAGTACTTC.

The chain carries TRBV4-2 and TRBJ1-3, with D possibly matching TRBD1 (6 bases). CDR1 and CDR2 from the germline V gene are LGHNA and YNFKEQ. Trimming removed 4 bases from V and 0 bases from J, with 19 bases in between. This CDR3 comprises 18 residues. The CDR3 protein is CASSRMARGTSSGNTIYF. For the CDR3, the DNA is TGTGCCAGCAGCCGAATGGCCCGGGGGACAAGCTCTGGAAACACCATATATTTT.

This clone was seen a single time. The chain employs TRBV28 and TRBJ1-3, with no clear D. The germline V gene has CDR1 MDHEN and CDR2 SYDVKM. The CDR3 loop spans 15 amino acids. The V end was cut by 5 bases, the J end by 0 bases, with 11 bases between. As DNA, the CDR3 is TGTGCCAGCAGTCAGGTCCCCCACTCTGGAAACACCATATATTTT. This gives the protein CASSQVPHSGNTIYF.

The genes are TRBV2 and TRBJ2-1, with 11 bases aligning to TRBD2. Germline V gives CDR1 SNHLY, CDR2 FYNNEI. V shed 5 bases, J shed 0 bases, and the junction held 0 bases outside the gene matches. The CDR3 length is 15 residues. In DNA, the CDR3 is TGTGCCAGCAGTACTAGCGGGGGCTCCTACAATGAGCAGTTCTTC. Amino acids: CASSTSGGSYNEQFF. Full variable domain (missing parts from reference TRBV2 and TRBJ2-1): EPEVTQTPSHQVTQMGQEVILRCVPISNHLYFYWYRQILGQKVEFLVSFYNNEISEKSEIFDDQFSVERPDGSNFTLKIRSTKLEDSAMYFCASSTSGGSYNEQFFGPGTRLTVL.

This sequence joins TRBV2 and TRBJ1-2; 7 positions match TRBD1. The CDR3 loop spans 14 amino acids. CDR1 and CDR2 (germline): SNHLY, FYNNEI. V lost 6 bases, J lost 1 base, and 5 bases stayed unmatched. This CDR3 is CASSKGQLNYGYTF. CDR3 sequence (DNA): TGTGCCAGCAGCAAGGGACAGCTTAACTATGGCTACACCTTC.

This chain links TRBV24-1 with TRBJ2-7; D is unresolved. Trimming took 5 bases from V and 6 from J, leaving 7 bases between them. Germline CDR1 reads KGHDR; CDR2 reads SFDVKD. The CDR3 runs 11 residues. In nucleotides, the CDR3 is TGTGCCACCAGTGTCGGTTTCGAGCAGTACTTC. Protein sequence: CATSVGFEQYF.

The J gene is TRBJ2-3, the V gene TRBV6-5; 8 bases line up with TRBD2. The CDR3 runs 15 residues. CDR1 is MNHEY and CDR2 is SVGAGI in the germline V gene. V gave up 11 bases and J gave up 4 bases; unmatched junction bases: 14. CDR3 in amino acids: CAASLSGGIADTQYF. For the CDR3, the DNA is TGTGCCGCCTCCTTAAGCGGGGGTATCGCAGATACGCAGTATTTT.

In regard to this clone: Germline and junction disagree at one end, which may indicate a read error. The chain employs TRBV27 and TRBJ1-2; D unclear. CDR3 length equals 15 residues. Per germline, CDR1 MNHEY and CDR2 SMNVEV (reference sequence). The CDR3 reads CASSLMGRNVYRYTF. The CDR3 nucleotides read TGTGCCAGCAGTTTAATGGGGAGAAATGTCTATCGCTACACCTTC.

The DNA for the CDR3 is TGTGCCACCCAGCGGGTTGGCGCCTATAATTCACCCCTCCACTTT. Amino acids: CATQRVGAYNSPLHF. The rearrangement links TRBV25-1 to TRBJ1-6; D is unresolved. The germline CDR1 and CDR2 sequences are MGHDK and SYGVNS. The CDR3 spans 15 residues. Trimming removed 10 bases from V and 2 bases from J, with 15 bases in between. The full variable domain, its missing parts supplied by reference TRBV25-1 and TRBJ1-6, is EADIYQTPRYLVIGTGKKITLECSQTMGHDKMYWYQQDPGMELHLIHYSYGVNSTEKGDLSSESTVSRIRTEHFPLTLESARPSHTSQYLCATQRVGAYNSPLHFGNGTRLTVT.

This clone is a singleton in its sample. V usage is TRBV28 and J usage is TRBJ2-7; D not resolved. The CDR3 loop spans 17 amino acids. V was clipped by 2 bases and J by 1 base, with 18 bases between them. Looked up from germline, CDR1 is MDHEN and CDR2 is SYDVKM. The CDR3 sequence: CASSLPYQAAYSYEQYF. The DNA for the CDR3 is TGTGCCAGCAGTTTACCTTACCAGGCGGCCTATTCCTACGAGCAGTACTTC.

The chain links TRBV2 to TRBJ1-1, with D unclear. The length of the CDR3 is 18 residues. Germline V gene sequence: CDR1 SNHLY, CDR2 FYNNEI. V was cut by 4 bases and J by 0 bases, with 21 bases left in between. The CDR3 region has the DNA TGTGCCAGCAGTGTCCTCCTTCGGCGTCTTGGGTTGAACACTGAAGCTTTCTTT. Amino acid sequence: CASSVLLRRLGLNTEAFF.

The rearrangement links TRBV3-1 (or the pseudogene TRBV3-2) to TRBJ2-1; no clear D gene. Germline CDR1 LGHDT, CDR2 YNNKEL (reference sequence). There are 13 residues in the CDR3. Trimming took 4 bases from V and 5 from J, leaving 9 bases between them. The chain's CDR3 is CASSPPEDNEQFF. The CDR3 DNA sequence: TGTGCCAGCAGCCCCCCTGAAGACAATGAGCAGTTCTTC.

V is TRBV6-5 and J is TRBJ1-6; D unresolved. The V gene's germline CDR1 is MNHEY and CDR2 SVGAGI. V was pared by 11 bases and J by 9 bases, with 17 bases between. The CDR3 sequence is 13 residues long. CDR3 region: CAARPIPGSPLHF. For the CDR3, the DNA is TGTGCCGCCCGACCCATTCCCGGTTCACCCCTCCACTTT.

J is TRBJ1-1 and V is TRBV15; D may be TRBD1 (6 bases). Trimming cost V 0 bases and J 2 bases, with 10 bases left between them. There are 15 residues in the CDR3. Germline CDR1 LNHNV, CDR2 YYDKDF (reference sequence). The CDR3, as DNA: TGTGCCACCAGCAGAGACGGGGGCAGAAACACTGAAGCTTTCTTT. Residues: CATSRDGGRNTEAFF.

The chain links TRBV6-5 to TRBJ1-5; TRBD1 is a possible D gene (5 bases). CDR1 is MNHEY and CDR2 is SVGAGI in the germline V gene. The ends were cut back, 2 bases at V and 3 bases at J, with 8 bases in the middle. The CDR3 extends over 14 amino acids. The CDR3, as DNA: TGTGCCAGCAGTTACGACAGTTTCAATCAGCCCCAGCATTTT. It is translated as CASSYDSFNQPQHF.

The CDR3 region has the DNA TGTGCCACCAGCAGTGGAGGGGTCCCGAATACGCAGTATTTT. Translated, it gives CATSSGGVPNTQYF. The rearrangement links TRBV15 to TRBJ2-3, with D possibly TRBD2 on 6 matching bases. Germline V gives CDR1 LNHNV, CDR2 YYDKDF (reference sequence). The CDR3 covers 14 residues. Deletions cut 3 bases from V and 7 bases from J, with 14 bases between.

The chain carries TRBV25-1 and TRBJ1-6; D might be TRBD1 (6 bases). Germline V gene sequence: CDR1 MGHDK, CDR2 SYGVNS. V was trimmed by 6 bases and J by 7 bases, leaving 13 bases between them. CDR3 length: 14 amino acids. CDR3 nucleotide sequence: TGTGCCAGCAGGACCGACAGGCAGAATTCACCCCTCCACTTT. It yields the protein CASRTDRQNSPLHF.

This clone came up once. The chain recombines TRBV14 with TRBJ1-5; 8 bases map to TRBD1. V lost 1 base and J lost 4; bases outside the gene matches: 3. Germline V gene sequence: CDR1 SGHDN, CDR2 FVKESK. The CDR3 contains 15 residues. DNA of the CDR3: TGTGCCAGCAGCCAAGGAACAGGGGGGAATCAGCCCCAGCATTTT. This sequence encodes CASSQGTGGNQPQHF.

This rearrangement joins TRBV7-2 to TRBJ2-7; a weak D match, TRBD2 (5 bases). V was cut by 6 bases and J by 0 bases, with 15 bases left in between. The CDR3 length is 15 residues. CDR1 is SGHTA, CDR2 FQGNSA, per germline. The CDR3 sequence is CASSFWPGSSYEQYF. For the CDR3, the DNA is TGTGCCAGCAGTTTCTGGCCGGGGAGCTCCTACGAGCAGTACTTC.

This clone was counted between two and nine times. This sequence joins TRBV5-4 and TRBJ1-5, with 10 bases identical to TRBD1. Germline CDR1 is SGHNT and CDR2 is YYREEE (reference sequence). Trimming took 5 bases from V and 3 from J; bases not matched to a gene: 5. The CDR3 consists of 15 residues. Here the CDR3 DNA reads TGTGCCAGCAGTCCCGGGACAGGGGACAATCAGCCCCAGCATTTT. Translated, it gives CASSPGTGDNQPQHF.

The rearrangement uses TRBV19 and TRBJ1-2; D is uncertain. The V end was cut by 5 bases, the J end by 1 base, with 5 bases between. The CDR3 sequence is 12 residues long. Germline loops: CDR1 LNHDA, CDR2 SQIVND (reference sequence). The CDR3 here is CASSLDNYGYTF. In DNA form, the CDR3 reads TGTGCCAGTAGTCTTGATAACTATGGCTACACCTTC. The full variable domain, with the rest looked up from reference TRBV19 and TRBJ1-2, is DGGITQSPKYLFRKEGQNVTLSCEQNLNHDAMYWYRQDPGQGLRLIYYSQIVNDFQKGDIAEGYSVSREKKESFPLTVTSAQKNPTAFYLCASSLDNYGYTFGSGTRLTVV.

The chain is built from TRBV10-3 and TRBJ1-6, with D hard to call. Germline-derived CDR1 and CDR2 are ENHRY and SYGVKD. The CDR3 loop spans 12 amino acids. Trimming shortened V by 2 bases and J by 8 bases, and 4 bases separated the two germline ends. CDR3 amino acids: CAISEVDSPLHF. The DNA for the CDR3 is TGTGCCATCAGTGAGGTGGATTCACCCCTCCACTTT.

This chain connects TRBV4-1 to TRBJ2-7, with 10 bases identical to TRBD1. With 2 bases clipped from V and 6 bases from J, the junction kept 4 bases outside the gene matches. Germline V CDR1 and CDR2: MGHRA, YSYEKL. The CDR3 extends over 14 amino acids. The chain's CDR3 is CASSQRDRGAEQYF. The CDR3 region has the DNA TGCGCCAGCAGCCAACGGGACAGGGGCGCCGAGCAGTACTTC.

The genes are TRBV11-2 and TRBJ2-7, with D perhaps matching TRBD1 (6 bases). Germline assignment: CDR1 SGHAT and CDR2 FQNNGV. This CDR3 contains 15 residues. V dropped 0 bases and J dropped 1 base, with 10 bases sitting between them. CDR3 sequence: CASSLDSGTSYEQYF. The CDR3 bases are TGTGCCAGCAGCTTAGATTCGGGGACATCCTACGAGCAGTACTTC.

The rearrangement uses TRBV10-3 and TRBJ2-1, with D possibly being TRBD1 (6 bases). The ends were cut back, 2 bases at V and 5 bases at J, with 13 bases in the middle. This CDR3 is 15 amino acids long. The germline V gene encodes CDR1 ENHRY and CDR2 SYGVKD. The CDR3 DNA sequence: TGTGCCATCAGTGAGGGACAGATGAAGGACAATGAGCAGTTCTTC. Its protein product is CAISEGQMKDNEQFF.

The chain uses TRBV29-1 and TRBJ2-7, with 9 bases fitting TRBD2. V shed 1 base, J shed 3 bases, and the junction held 4 bases outside the gene matches. This CDR3 has 14 amino acids. Germline CDR1 and CDR2: SQVTM and ANQGSEA. The CDR3 DNA reads as TGCAGCGTTGAAGGAGCGGGGGGTAACTACGAGCAGTACTTC. Protein sequence: CSVEGAGGNYEQYF.

The chain combines TRBV6-2 or TRBV6-3 with TRBJ2-6, with D maybe TRBD1 (8 bases). CDR3 size: 19 residues. Germline-derived CDR1 and CDR2 are MNHEY and SVGEGT. V lost 5 bases and J 0 bases, leaving 20 bases between the germline ends. CDR3 loop: CASSTDRAAGASGANVLTF. CDR3 DNA sequence: TGTGCCAGCAGTACGGACAGGGCGGCGGGGGCCTCTGGGGCCAACGTCCTGACTTTC.

The chain joins TRBV7-2 to TRBJ2-3, with 8 bases lining up with TRBD2. The trim removed 2 bases at V and 5 bases at J, leaving 9 bases unmatched. From germline, CDR1 is SGHTA and CDR2 FQGNSA. The CDR3 is 16 amino acids. The CDR3 DNA is TGTGCCAGCAGCTTATCCCACGGGGGGGCGGGAGATACGCAGTATTTT. It specifies CASSLSHGGAGDTQYF.

The CDR3 region has the DNA TGTGCCAGCACCTACGGTGGCCAAACCTACGAGCAGTACTTC. Protein: CASTYGGQTYEQYF. The chain has TRBV16 and TRBJ2-7; no clear D gene. Trimming took 7 bases from V and 2 from J, leaving 15 bases between them. The germline V gene encodes CDR1 KGHSY and CDR2 FQNENV. The CDR3 length is 14 residues.

This clone is medium-sized. The chain recombines TRBV2 with TRBJ2-1; D perhaps matches TRBD2 (5 bases). V dropped 4 bases and J dropped 5 bases, with 9 bases sitting between them. This CDR3 region has 13 residues. Per germline, CDR1 SNHLY and CDR2 FYNNEI. CDR3 sequence (DNA): TGTGCCAGCAGTGTTGGACTTAACAATGAGCAGTTCTTC. It translates to CASSVGLNNEQFF. Complete variable domain (other parts from reference TRBV2 and TRBJ2-1): EPEVTQTPSHQVTQMGQEVILRCVPISNHLYFYWYRQILGQKVEFLVSFYNNEISEKSEIFDDQFSVERPDGSNFTLKIRSTKLEDSAMYFCASSVGLNNEQFFGPGTRLTVL.